The sequence of this T cell receptor beta chain was determined in a study of blood T cells in healthy people across ages. Findings and caveats of the study: Among T cells, TCR beta diversity per million cells dropped roughly linearly as age rose. No conclusive comparison of naive versus antigen-experienced cells was possible with unsorted PBMCs.

The use of a sample-barcoded 5' primer and a J-beta primer mix characterized a second PCR of roughly 7 to 12 cycles. Tagging of each cDNA molecule was performed by a template-switch adaptor with 12 random nucleotides. Each sample yielded at least 3 million CDR3-containing paired-end reads. From the 5' RACE reads, TCRdb called clonotypes with MiXCR, one entry per CDR3 protein. The table has about 780,000 distinct CDR3 sequences, more than 35% seen once. V lost 5 bases to trimming and J lost 3 bases; unmatched junction nucleotides: 9. The CDR3 extends over 15 amino acids. Germline CDR1 and CDR2: SGHRS and YFSETQ. With respect to this clonotype: No antigen is known for it.

Sequencing was performed on blood. The chain uses TRBV5-1 and TRBJ2-7, with TRBD2 matching over 9 bases. This receptor was identified in a man of 80 years or more in good health. CDR3 residues: CASSQIAGENYEQYF. Here the CDR3 DNA reads TGCGCCAGCAGTCAAATAGCGGGGGAAAACTACGAGCAGTACTTC. Full variable domain (outside the CDR3, taken from reference TRBV5-1 and TRBJ2-7): KAGVTQTPRYLIKTRGQQVTLSCSPISGHRSVSWYQQTPGQGLQFLFEYFSETQRNKGNFPGRFSGRQFSNSRSEMNVSTLELGDSALYLCASSQIAGENYEQYFGPGTRLTVT.